This record concerns one T cell receptor (beta chain) sequence. Antigen unknown. The source of the sample is a study of post-analysis software for immune sequencing data. Each TCR beta cDNA library carried unique molecular identifiers. A single record per CDR3 protein comes from TCRdb applying MiXCR to the PCR reads. The sample has approximately 630,000 distinct CDR3 sequences, approximately 59% seen once. From germline, CDR1 is SQVTM and CDR2 ANQGSEA. V lost 4 bases and J 11 bases, leaving 26 bases between the germline ends. The CDR3 is made up of 15 amino acids. Study conclusions and caveats: Elevated frequency relative to controls characterized 4 or 5 TRBV segments in patients, TRBV5-6, TRBV5-1 and TRBV20-1 among them.

The V call is TRBV29-1, the J call TRBJ2-5; D is unclear. Material for sequencing was blood. This receptor was taken from a girl aged 2 to 9 with multiple sclerosis. In nucleotides, the CDR3 is TGCAGCGTTGGATGGGCGGCACGTGCATCCGATGAGCAGTACTTC. Translating it yields CSVGWAARASDEQYF.